These 11 T cell receptor beta chains were sequenced from one sample in a study of blood T cells in healthy people across ages. For the second PCR, which ran for about 7 to 11 cycles, a sample-barcoded 5' primer and a J-beta primer mix were used. TCRdb reanalysed the 5' RACE reads using MiXCR and keeps one entry per CDR3 protein. The sample has 1 million to 1.2 million distinct CDR3 sequences, roughly two fifths seen once. The sample was blood. Receptor source: a man between 18 and 29 years old in good health.

This clonotype was seen at least ten times. The V call is TRBV20-1, the J call TRBJ1-2; TRBD1 is a possible D gene (6 bases). The CDR3 consists of 14 residues. V shed 3 bases and J shed 4 bases, with 15 bases lying between them. CDR1 is DFQATT and CDR2 is SNEGSKA in the germline V gene (reference sequence). CDR3 in amino acids: CSASIGGRSYGYTF. The CDR3 DNA follows: TGCAGTGCTAGTATCGGGGGCAGAAGCTATGGCTACACCTTC.

This clonotype occurred a few times. The rearrangement joins TRBV6-5 to TRBJ2-2; D possibly uses TRBD1 or TRBD2 (5 bases each). Trimming left V 5 bases short and J 4 bases short, with 11 bases between. CDR3 length: 14 residues. Germline CDR1 MNHEY, CDR2 SVGAGI. CDR3 nucleotides: TGTGCCAGCAGTAGGGGAGAGTTCACCGGGGAGCTGTTTTTT. Its translation: CASSRGEFTGELFF.

This clonotype turned up a few times. This chain connects TRBV29-1 to TRBJ1-1; 7 positions agree with TRBD1. From germline, CDR1 is SQVTM and CDR2 ANQGSEA. The CDR3 loop spans 14 amino acids. The CDR3 DNA reads TGCGCCGGGAAGGGGGCCCGCCTAGGAACTGAAGCTTTCTTT. Its protein product is CAGKGARLGTEAFF.

Of note for this clonotype: A read error may account for a junction end that differs from germline. The V gene is TRBV5-1, the J gene TRBJ1-6; a weak D match, TRBD1 (5 bases). Germline lookup yields CDR1 SGHRS and CDR2 YFSETQ. The CDR3 extends over 14 amino acids. The DNA for the CDR3 is TGCGCCAGCAACTTGCGGGGGGATAATTCACCCCTCCACTTT. Its protein product is CASNLRGDNSPLHF.

The V gene is TRBV4-1, the J gene TRBJ1-4; D call uncertain. CDR3 size: 14 residues. Germline V CDR1 and CDR2: MGHRA, YSYEKL. V was pared by 2 bases and J by 6 bases, with 10 bases between. The CDR3 loop reads CASSQWANDEKLFF. The CDR3 nucleotides are TGCGCCAGCAGCCAATGGGCAAACGATGAAAAACTGTTTTTT.

The chain links TRBV27 to TRBJ2-5; D is unclear. The CDR3 contains 13 residues. Looked up from germline, CDR1 is MNHEY and CDR2 is SMNVEV (reference sequence). V dropped 5 bases and J dropped 7 bases, with 14 bases sitting between them. CDR3 coding DNA: TGTGCCAGCAGTCCCTCCACGCGTGGGACCCAGTACTTC. This translates into CASSPSTRGTQYF.

The chain couples TRBV7-2 to TRBJ2-2; D not certain. Germline values: CDR1 SGHTA, CDR2 FQGNSA. This CDR3 comprises 17 residues. Between the trimmed V and J ends, which lost 5 bases and 2 bases, there was a span of 18 bases. Written as DNA, the CDR3 is TGTGCCAGCAGCCCTCACGGGCGATCCGTTAACACCGGGGAGCTGTTTTTT. It translates to CASSPHGRSVNTGELFF.

The chain uses TRBV20-1 and TRBJ1-6; D may be TRBD1 (5 bases). The CDR3 spans 17 residues. Trimming pared 2 bases from V and 1 base from J, leaving 15 bases between. CDR1 and CDR2 from the germline V gene are DFQATT and SNEGSKA (reference sequence). In DNA, the CDR3 is TGCAGTGCTAGACAGGGTTCCCCCGAGTCCTATAATTCACCCCTCCACTTT. It yields the protein CSARQGSPESYNSPLHF.

This chain links TRBV6-5 with TRBJ1-1; D unresolved. This CDR3 spans 13 amino acids. V shed 5 bases and J shed 11 bases, with 18 bases lying between them. Germline values: CDR1 MNHEY, CDR2 SVGAGI. The CDR3 DNA reads TGTGCCAGCAGTCCCGACGTACGGAACCGGGCTTTCTTT. It yields the protein CASSPDVRNRAFF.

The V gene is TRBV19, the J gene TRBJ2-5, with TRBD2 matching 12 bases. The V gene's germline CDR1 is LNHDA and CDR2 SQIVND (reference sequence). The CDR3 has 14 amino acids. V dropped 4 bases and J dropped 11; count of bases not matched to a gene: 8. The CDR3 sequence: CASSKLAGGNEQYF. The CDR3 nucleotides read TGTGCCAGTAGTAAACTAGCGGGGGGCAATGAGCAGTACTTC. Together with reference TRBV19 and TRBJ2-5, the CDR3 gives the full variable domain: DGGITQSPKYLFRKEGQNVTLSCEQNLNHDAMYWYRQDPGQGLRLIYYSQIVNDFQKGDIAEGYSVSREKKESFPLTVTSAQKNPTAFYLCASSKLAGGNEQYFGPGTRLLVL.

The chain uses TRBV10-3 and TRBJ1-5; the D gene is possibly TRBD1 (6 bases). This CDR3 is 15 amino acids long. The germline V gene has CDR1 ENHRY and CDR2 SYGVKD. Between the trimmed V and J ends, which lost 0 bases and 6 bases, there was a span of 12 bases. CDR3 sequence reads: CAISESKQGGQPQHF. DNA for the CDR3: TGTGCCATCAGTGAGTCGAAACAGGGAGGTCAGCCCCAGCATTTT.